This TCR beta chain was retrieved from a study of CD8 T cells in ankylosing spondylitis. Study results and limitations: Reported data indicate significant enrichment of disease-linked clones within matched ankylosing spondylitis synovial fluid.

The CDR3 runs 16 residues. Germline lookup yields CDR1 SGHRS and CDR2 YFSETQ. The V and J ends lost 4 bases and 6 bases, in that order; junction bases with no gene match: 11. There are many counts of this clonotype. Its antigen is undetermined. Quantitative barcoded 5'-RACE was used to prepare TCR beta libraries. TCRdb re-called the 5' RACE reads through MiXCR, storing one row per CDR3 protein. The sample records approximately 250,000 distinct CDR3 sequences, around 8% being singletons. Specimen: blood, either unsorted or a sorted T cell fraction (not recorded which). This clonotype was obtained from a female donor with ankylosing spondylitis or in good health (not recorded which). The chain uses TRBV5-1 and TRBJ2-2; 8 positions match TRBD2. CDR3 coding DNA: TGCGCCAGCAGCCTCAGCGGGGGAGAGATGGCCGGGGAGCTGTTTTTT. It codes for CASSLSGGEMAGELFF. The entire variable domain, with the rest obtained from reference TRBV5-1 and TRBJ2-2, is as follows: KAGVTQTPRYLIKTRGQQVTLSCSPISGHRSVSWYQQTPGQGLQFLFEYFSETQRNKGNFPGRFSGRQFSNSRSEMNVSTLELGDSALYLCASSLSGGEMAGELFFGEGSRLTVL.